This TCR beta chain originates from a study of CD4 and CD8 cells across lung adenocarcinoma regions. TCRdb used MiXCR to reprocess the PCR reads, holding one entry per CDR3 protein. This sample has approximately 25,000 distinct CDR3 sequences, with 50% to 55% found just once. Germline V gene data show CDR1 as ENHRY and CDR2 as SYGVKD. The CDR3 extends over 14 amino acids. Donors had localized lung adenocarcinoma, a non-small cell lung cancer. The genes are TRBV10-3 and TRBJ2-3, with no clear D. The J call may be incorrect, as the DNA end agrees better with TRBJ2-5. The sequenced sample was CD8+ T cells from the center of a lung tumor. This sequence originates from a male donor with lung adenocarcinoma. The CD4 and CD8 labels of this study may be unreliable. The CDR3 spells CAGRGGAHPDTQYF. The CDR3 region has the DNA TGTGCGGGCCGAGGCGGCGCCCACCCAGATACCCAGTACTTC.